The T cell receptor (beta chain) described here comes from a study of beta chain features in type 1 diabetes. Study results and caveats: Significant though moderate, a shortening of TCRB CDR3s appeared in all four CD4+ subsets of Type 1 diabetes patients.

All of the isolated RNA was reverse transcribed, so expressed TCRB transcripts were sequenced. The table came from immunoSEQ multiplex PCR; TCRdb's copy has only in-frame clones and leaves some out. The sample lists 100,000 to 150,000 clones; approximately 10% were seen once. Concerning this clone: Its antigen is undetermined.

The sample consisted of central memory CD4+ T cells from blood. The TCR comes from a man younger than 40 with type 1 diabetes.

CDR3 protein: CAGLAAVRNTGELFF. The DNA for the CDR3 is TGTGCCGGACTAGCAGCCGTCAGGAACACCGGGGAGCTGTTTTTT. The chain is built from TRBV5-6 and TRBJ2-2; 8 bases match TRBD2. Germline CDR1 reads SGHDT; CDR2 reads YYEEEE. This CDR3 region has 15 residues. J lost 1 base, V lost 10 bases, and 9 bases had no gene match.